The 21 T cell receptor beta chains in this list originate from one sample, sequenced in a study of blood T cells in healthy people across ages (dated by TCRdb to the mid-2010s). Libraries were made using 5' RACE. Sequenced on an Illumina HiSeq 2500. A second about 7 to 12 cycle PCR used a sample-barcoded 5' primer and a J-beta primer mix. TCRdb applied fastp at Q25 and MiXCR to the public reads, then kept only in-frame beta chains. Every entry covers one CDR3 protein and lists the most common genes and DNA from its rows. For this sample there are fewer than 900,000 distinct CDR3 sequences; roughly two fifths appear just once. 20% to 25% of the sample is in the top ten clones. The source material was blood. The source of these receptors is a woman aged 55-75 years in good health.

The chain has TRBV27 and TRBJ1-5, with 7 bases identical to TRBD1. The J segment lost 2 bases and the V segment lost 6 bases, leaving 7 bases of the junction unmatched. Looked up from germline, CDR1 is MNHEY and CDR2 is SMNVEV (reference sequence). This CDR3 region has 15 residues. DNA for the CDR3: TGTGCCAGCAGCAGAAGCACAGGGGGCAATCAGCCCCAGCATTTT. The encoded protein is CASSRSTGGNQPQHF.

This clonotype has a handful of counts. The V call is TRBV3-1, the J call TRBJ1-2; tentative D call: TRBD1 (6 bases). CDR1 is LGHDT and CDR2 is YNNKEL in the germline V gene (reference sequence). V lost 1 base and J lost 4, with 13 bases in between. The CDR3 sequence is 15 residues long. CDR3 residues: CASSQASGQIYGYTF. CDR3 bases: TGTGCCAGCAGCCAAGCCTCGGGACAAATCTATGGCTACACCTTC.

J is TRBJ2-1 and V is TRBV7-9, with D possibly TRBD2 on 6 matching bases. CDR1 is SEHNR and CDR2 is FQNEAQ in the germline V gene (reference sequence). This CDR3 is 15 amino acids long. V dropped 1 base and J dropped 7 bases, with 14 bases sitting between them. CDR3 DNA sequence: TGTGCCAGCAGCTTAGATGGCGGGGAGACAAATGAGCAGTTCTTC. It translates to CASSLDGGETNEQFF.

About this clonotype itself: A much bigger clone sits one base away, suggesting this may be a read error. The rearrangement uses TRBV7-2 and TRBJ2-1, with D maybe TRBD1 (8 bases). Trimming took 0 bases from V and 13 from J, leaving 22 bases between them. This CDR3 comprises 16 residues. Germline values: CDR1 SGHTA, CDR2 FQGNSA. In nucleotides, the CDR3 is TGTGCCAGCAGCTTAGCCCCCCACAGGGGGGGGCCTCACCAGTTCTTC. Its protein is CASSLAPHRGGPHQFF.

The sample holds a few counts of this clonotype. The chain links TRBV20-1 to TRBJ2-1; TRBD2 might be the D (7 bases). From germline, CDR1 is DFQATT and CDR2 SNEGSKA (reference sequence). The CDR3 spans 14 residues. V was shortened by 3 bases and J by 2 bases, with 11 bases between the two germline ends. This CDR3 is CSARPGGPYNEQFF. The CDR3 DNA sequence: TGCAGTGCTAGGCCCGGGGGGCCCTACAATGAGCAGTTCTTC.

This clonotype appeared a few times. This chain joins TRBV7-2 and TRBJ2-7; D uncertain. Germline CDR1 SGHTA, CDR2 FQGNSA. The V end was cut by 1 base, the J end by 2 bases, with 12 bases between. This CDR3 has 15 amino acids. As DNA, the CDR3 is TGTGCCAGCAGCTTAGGTGACCAGGTGGCCTACGAGCAGTACTTC. This encodes CASSLGDQVAYEQYF.

The rearrangement links TRBV6-6 to TRBJ2-1; 7 nucleotides match TRBD2. CDR1 and CDR2 from the germline V gene are MNHNY and SVGAGI (reference sequence). V dropped 0 bases and J dropped 10; count of bases not matched to a gene: 9. The CDR3 spans 15 residues. CDR3 in DNA: TGTGCCAGCAGTTACTCGATAGCGGGTGTCTACGAGCAGTTCTTC. Encoded protein: CASSYSIAGVYEQFF.

J is TRBJ2-1 and V is TRBV20-1, with 10 bases aligning to TRBD1. The CDR3 runs 13 residues. J was trimmed by 10 bases and V by 6 bases; bases with no gene match: 9. Germline assignment: CDR1 DFQATT and CDR2 SNEGSKA (reference sequence). Here the CDR3 DNA reads TGCAGTGCCTTCCGGGACAGGGGCTACGAGCAGTTCTTC. Encoded protein: CSAFRDRGYEQFF.

The chain links TRBV27 to TRBJ2-5; TRBD2 aligns across 10 bases. CDR1 MNHEY and CDR2 SMNVEV come from the germline V gene (reference sequence). J lost 3 bases, V lost 6 bases, and 4 bases had no gene match. This CDR3 is built from 14 residues. The CDR3 DNA is TGTGCCAGCAGGACCCTAGCGGGAGAAGAGACCCAGTACTTC. Residues: CASRTLAGEETQYF.

The rearrangement uses TRBV7-3 and TRBJ2-7; D may be TRBD1 (7 bases). Trimming left V 1 base short and J 0 bases short, with 28 bases between. Germline values: CDR1 SGHTA, CDR2 FQGTGA. This CDR3 has 21 amino acids. The CDR3 coding sequence is TGTGCCAGCAGCTTAAAAGGTTCTATTCGGAGGGGGCCTAGTTACTCCTACGAGCAGTACTTC. Translating gives CASSLKGSIRRGPSYSYEQYF.

About this clonotype: Since a much larger clone is just one base distant, this may be a read error. This sequence joins TRBV29-1 and TRBJ2-1; TRBD1 aligns across 11 bases. The CDR3 loop spans 14 amino acids. Germline CDR1 is SQVTM and CDR2 is ANQGSEA. V lost 2 bases to trimming and J lost 14 bases; unmatched junction nucleotides: 11. The DNA for the CDR3 is TGCAGCGTTGAAAACCGGGACAGGGGGGTGTTTGAGTTCTTC. This gives the protein CSVENRDRGVFEFF.

V and J are TRBV28 and TRBJ2-5; 7 bases match TRBD1. The germline gives CDR1 MDHEN, CDR2 SYDVKM. The CDR3 consists of 15 residues. V lost 6 bases to trimming and J lost 1 base; unmatched junction nucleotides: 8. The CDR3 DNA reads as TGTGCCAGCAGCCCGAGACAGGGCCTCCAAGAGACCCAGTACTTC. Its protein product is CASSPRQGLQETQYF.

V is TRBV27 and J is TRBJ2-7, with no clear D. CDR1 is MNHEY and CDR2 is SMNVEV in the germline V gene (reference sequence). V was cut by 4 bases and J by 6 bases, with 10 bases left in between. This CDR3 comprises 12 residues. In DNA, the CDR3 is TGTGCCAGCAGTTCCTACGATGGCGAGCAGTACTTC. Amino acid sequence: CASSSYDGEQYF.

The gene calls are TRBV20-1 and TRBJ1-4; 11 nucleotides align to TRBD1. Per germline, CDR1 DFQATT and CDR2 SNEGSKA (reference sequence). Trimming at V came to 5 bases and at J to 8 bases, leaving 4 bases not matched to a gene. The CDR3 contains 13 residues. Here the CDR3 reads CSAPGTGGEKLFF. CDR3 in DNA: TGCAGTGCTCCCGGGACAGGGGGAGAAAAACTGTTTTTT.

This chain uses TRBV7-9 with TRBJ1-1; 11 bases fit TRBD1. Trimming took 2 bases from V and 6 from J; bases not matched to a gene: 2. CDR3 length equals 14 residues. Germline assignment: CDR1 SEHNR and CDR2 FQNEAQ (reference sequence). CDR3 loop: CASSLTDRGPEAFF. CDR3 bases: TGTGCCAGCAGCTTAACGGACAGGGGGCCTGAAGCTTTCTTT. The whole variable domain, remainder taken from reference TRBV7-9 and TRBJ1-1, is DTGVSQNPRHKITKRGQNVTFRCDPISEHNRLYWYRQTLGQGPEFLTYFQNEAQLEKSRLLSDRFSAERPKGSFSTLEIQRTEQGDSAMYLCASSLTDRGPEAFFGQGTRLTVV.

This clonotype appeared a few times. The genes are TRBV20-1 and TRBJ2-1, with D uncertain. V was trimmed by 3 bases and J by 5 bases, leaving 11 bases between them. The CDR3 has 13 amino acids. Germline loops: CDR1 DFQATT, CDR2 SNEGSKA (reference sequence). The DNA for the CDR3 is TGCAGTGCTAGTTCCAATCACCACAATGAGCAGTTCTTC. Protein: CSASSNHHNEQFF.

This clonotype was seen a few times. The genes are TRBV20-1 and TRBJ1-5; the D is unclear. The CDR3 contains 14 residues. The germline CDR1 and CDR2 sequences are DFQATT and SNEGSKA (reference sequence). V was trimmed by 1 base and J by 2 bases, leaving 9 bases between them. CDR3 in DNA: TGCAGTGCTAGAGGCGTTGCCGGCAATCAGCCCCAGCATTTT. It codes for CSARGVAGNQPQHF.

This clonotype was found once. The chain links TRBV15 to TRBJ2-7, with 9 bases aligning to TRBD2. Germline-derived CDR1 and CDR2 are LNHNV and YYDKDF (reference sequence). V dropped 5 bases and J dropped 6; count of bases not matched to a gene: 23. The CDR3 is made up of 19 amino acids. The CDR3 sequence is CATSGGARRAGGSLGEQYF. The DNA of the CDR3 is TGTGCCACCAGCGGAGGCGCGAGACGAGCGGGGGGATCTTTAGGCGAGCAGTACTTC.

The V and J genes are TRBV12-3 or TRBV12-4 and TRBJ1-2; 8 nucleotides line up with TRBD1. The V gene end was trimmed by 8 bases and the J gene end by 1 base; junction bases not matched to a gene: 9. This CDR3 spans 15 amino acids. This chain's CDR3 is CASGRAGQDNYGYTF. The CDR3 DNA reads TGTGCCAGCGGTCGTGCGGGACAGGATAACTATGGCTACACCTTC.

This clonotype was recorded many times. The V call is TRBV29-1, the J call TRBJ2-7; the D gene is possibly TRBD1 (6 bases). The CDR3 is 14 amino acids. The germline V gene encodes CDR1 SQVTM and CDR2 ANQGSEA. V lost 5 bases and J lost 5, with 19 bases in between. In nucleotides, the CDR3 is TGCAGCGTTAGAGGGGTCGGCACAGGGCACGAGCAGTACTTC. Protein: CSVRGVGTGHEQYF.

The rearrangement joins TRBV20-1 to TRBJ2-5, with 9 nucleotides matching TRBD2. Germline CDR1 is DFQATT and CDR2 is SNEGSKA (reference sequence). J was trimmed by 2 bases and V by 7 bases; bases with no gene match: 2. The CDR3 is made up of 12 amino acids. In DNA form, the CDR3 reads TGCAGTGTAGCGGGGGATCAAGAGACCCAGTACTTC. It yields the protein CSVAGDQETQYF.